This TCR beta chain derives from a study of beta chain features in type 1 diabetes. Every donor had blood drawn once into heparin, around 120 mL on average. Sorting of CD4+ naive, central memory, regulatory and stem cell-like memory cells was performed via CD45RO/CCR7/CD25/CD127/CD95/CD27. In this sample, this clone turned up a few times. Its cognate antigen is unknown. As every portion of the isolated RNA was reverse transcribed, the sequencing read expressed TCRB transcripts. Approximately 4 million reads on average were seen across naive, central memory and regulatory T cell samples. Profiling relied on immunoSEQ multiplex PCR, and the TCRdb table lists in-frame clones only, not all of them. Here the sample spans about 300,000 clones, roughly 13% being singletons. Study-wide results and limits: Across patients, naive, central memory and Treg TCRB repertoires exhibited apparently greater similarity than was observed across healthy donors. Patients with Type 1 diabetes showed moderately but significantly shorter TCRB CDR3s in all four CD4+ subsets.

The TCR comes from a woman between 18 and 29 years old with type 1 diabetes. The sample was naive CD4+ T cells from blood.

The CDR3 protein is CAWRRQGSQETQYF. CDR3 DNA: TGTGCCTGGAGACGACAGGGGTCACAAGAGACCCAGTACTTC. The genes are TRBV30 and TRBJ2-5; 8 bases match TRBD1. The V gene's germline CDR1 is GTSNPN and CDR2 SVGIG (reference sequence). This CDR3 has 14 residues. V dropped 3 bases and J dropped 2; count of bases not matched to a gene: 5.